This T cell receptor beta chain was sequenced in a study of shared clonotypes between healthy human individuals. The CD8 memory sample joined CD45RO+ cells and CCR7-negative CD45RA+ cells. After removal of 4 bases from V and 6 bases from J, the junction contained 7 bases not matched to a gene. The CDR3 extends over 15 amino acids. The germline CDR1 and CDR2 sequences are SGHVS and FNYEAQ. An assay was performed, and its level was deep. Each cell subset's genomic DNA was divided evenly among several immunoSEQ plates. Data came from immunoSEQ multiplex PCR; TCRdb stores just in-frame clones and leaves some out. Among roughly 700,000 clones listed, 90% were seen once.

The sequence was collected from a man in his late teens or twenties in good health. Some clones in this sample may be carry-over from other donors' samples. The chain combines TRBV7-6 with TRBJ2-7; 12 nucleotides align to TRBD1. What was sequenced was memory CD8+ T cells from PBMCs. As to subset: CD45RO+ cells pooled with CCR7-negative TemRA cells. CDR3 sequence reads: CASSSTGTGGAEQYF. As DNA, the CDR3 is TGTGCCAGCAGCTCAACCGGGACAGGGGGCGCCGAGCAGTACTTC.